This T cell receptor beta chain was sequenced for a study of blood T cell repertoires in COVID-19. Study summary: Specimens from acute and convalescent COVID-19 originated in the United States, Italy and Spain. T cells, B-cell-depleted T cells, or PBMCs provided the cDNA or gDNA that served as material.

In the original processing: Counts of nucleated cells, estimated from reference gene primer amplification, were obtained. Method: immunoSEQ multiplex PCR; TCRdb's copy keeps in-frame clones and lacks some. For V, J and clone size, that table is used; D and trimming come from the DNA. The sample shows about 250,000 clones, roughly 80% of them seen only once. The V and J ends lost 5 bases and 4 bases, in that order; junction bases with no gene match: 5. CDR1 and CDR2 (germline): PRHDT, FYEKMQ (reference sequence). The CDR3 has 14 residues. The source material was peripheral blood. The sequence derives from a man aged 80 or over with acute or convalescent COVID-19. The chain combines TRBV13 with TRBJ2-5, with 9 positions matching TRBD1. The CDR3 spells CASSRRQGGETQYF. In nucleotides, the CDR3 is TGTGCCAGCAGCCGCCGACAGGGGGGAGAGACCCAGTACTTC.